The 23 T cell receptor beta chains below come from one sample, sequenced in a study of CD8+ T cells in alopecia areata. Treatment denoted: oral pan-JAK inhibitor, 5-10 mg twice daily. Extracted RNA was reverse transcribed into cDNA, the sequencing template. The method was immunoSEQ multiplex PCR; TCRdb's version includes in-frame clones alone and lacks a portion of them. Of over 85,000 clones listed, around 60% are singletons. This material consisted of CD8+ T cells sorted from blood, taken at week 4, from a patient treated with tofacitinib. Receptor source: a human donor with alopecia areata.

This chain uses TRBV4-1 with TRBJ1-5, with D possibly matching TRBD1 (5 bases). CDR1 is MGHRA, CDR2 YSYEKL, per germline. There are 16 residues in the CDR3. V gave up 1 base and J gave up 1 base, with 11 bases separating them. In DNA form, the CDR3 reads TGCGCCAGCAGCCAAGCACCGGGGCAGAGCAATCAGCCCCAGCATTTT. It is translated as CASSQAPGQSNQPQHF.

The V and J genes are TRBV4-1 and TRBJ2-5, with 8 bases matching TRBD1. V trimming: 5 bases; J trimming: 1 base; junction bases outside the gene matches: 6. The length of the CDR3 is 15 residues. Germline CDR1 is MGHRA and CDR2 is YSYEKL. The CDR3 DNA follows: TGCGCCAGCAGCTTACAGGACAGGGCCCAAGAGACCCAGTACTTC. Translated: CASSLQDRAQETQYF.

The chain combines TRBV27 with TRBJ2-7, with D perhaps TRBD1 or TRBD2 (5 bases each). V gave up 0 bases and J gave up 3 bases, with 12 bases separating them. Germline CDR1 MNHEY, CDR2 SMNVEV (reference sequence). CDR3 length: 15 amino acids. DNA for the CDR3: TGTGCCAGCAGTTTATCCGGGACGGGCAACTACGAGCAGTACTTC. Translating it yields CASSLSGTGNYEQYF.

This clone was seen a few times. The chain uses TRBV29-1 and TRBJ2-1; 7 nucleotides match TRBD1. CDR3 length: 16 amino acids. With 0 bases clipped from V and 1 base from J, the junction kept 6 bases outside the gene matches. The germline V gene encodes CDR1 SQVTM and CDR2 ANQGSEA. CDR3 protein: CSVEDVNRGSYNEQFF. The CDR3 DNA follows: TGCAGCGTTGAAGACGTCAACAGGGGTTCCTACAATGAGCAGTTCTTC.

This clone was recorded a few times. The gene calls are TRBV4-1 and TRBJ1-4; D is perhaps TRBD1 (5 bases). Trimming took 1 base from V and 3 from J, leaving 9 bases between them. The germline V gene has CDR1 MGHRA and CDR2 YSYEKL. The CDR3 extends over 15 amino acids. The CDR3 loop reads CASSQATASNEKLFF. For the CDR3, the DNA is TGCGCCAGCAGCCAAGCGACAGCTTCTAATGAAAAACTGTTTTTT.

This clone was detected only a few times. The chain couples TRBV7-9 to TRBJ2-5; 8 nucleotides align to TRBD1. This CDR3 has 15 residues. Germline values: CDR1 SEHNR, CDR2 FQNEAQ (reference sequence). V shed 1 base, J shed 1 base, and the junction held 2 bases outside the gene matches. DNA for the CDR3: TGTGCCAGCAGCTTAGGTACAGGGGGCCAAGAGACCCAGTACTTC. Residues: CASSLGTGGQETQYF.

This CDR3 is CAWGKGNEQYF. CDR3 sequence (DNA): TGTGCCTGGGGAAAAGGGAACGAGCAGTACTTC. V usage is TRBV30 and J usage is TRBJ2-7, with D unclear. The CDR3 runs to 11 residues. The germline V gene encodes CDR1 GTSNPN and CDR2 SVGIG (reference sequence). Trimming removed 5 bases from V and 5 bases from J, with 10 bases in between.

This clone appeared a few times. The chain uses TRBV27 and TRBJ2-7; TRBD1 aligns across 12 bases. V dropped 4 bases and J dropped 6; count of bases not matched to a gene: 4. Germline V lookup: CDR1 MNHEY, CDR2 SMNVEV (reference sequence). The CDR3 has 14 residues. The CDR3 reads CASSSGQGAGEQYF. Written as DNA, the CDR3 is TGTGCCAGCAGTTCGGGACAGGGGGCGGGCGAGCAGTACTTC.

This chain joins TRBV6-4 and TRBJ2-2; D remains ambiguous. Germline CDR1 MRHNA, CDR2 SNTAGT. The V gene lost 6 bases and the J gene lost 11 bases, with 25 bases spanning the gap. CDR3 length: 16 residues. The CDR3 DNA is TGTGCCAGCAGCTTAACACCTTCGGGTGTCCTGAAAGAGCTGTTTTTT. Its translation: CASSLTPSGVLKELFF.

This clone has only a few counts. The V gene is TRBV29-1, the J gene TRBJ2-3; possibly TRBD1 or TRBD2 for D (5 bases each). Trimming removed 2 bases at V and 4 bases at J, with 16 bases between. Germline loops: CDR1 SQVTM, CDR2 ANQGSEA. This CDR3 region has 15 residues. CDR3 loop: CSVERDAVSADTQYF. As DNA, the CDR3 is TGCAGCGTTGAAAGGGACGCAGTGTCCGCAGATACGCAGTATTTT.

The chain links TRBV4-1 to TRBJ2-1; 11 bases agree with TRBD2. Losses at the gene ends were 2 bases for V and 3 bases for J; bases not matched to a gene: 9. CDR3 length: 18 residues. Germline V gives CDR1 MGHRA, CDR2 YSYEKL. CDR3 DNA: TGCGCCAGCAGCCAAACGTCGTCTAGCGGGGGGCTCTACAATGAGCAGTTCTTC. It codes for CASSQTSSSGGLYNEQFF.

DNA of the CDR3: TGTGCCAGCAGCCTAGGGGAAGCCACAGATACGCAGTATTTT. This gives the protein CASSLGEATDTQYF. V usage is TRBV9 and J usage is TRBJ2-3; tentative D call: TRBD1 (5 bases). Trimming shortened V by 4 bases and J by 2 bases, and 11 bases separated the two germline ends. Per the germline V gene, CDR1 is SGDLS and CDR2 is YYNGEE. CDR3 size: 14 residues. Together with reference TRBV9 and TRBJ2-3, the CDR3 gives the full variable domain: DSGVTQTPKHLITATGQRVTLRCSPRSGDLSVYWYQQSLDQGLQFLIQYYNGEERAKGNILERFSAQQFPDLHSELNLSSLELGDSALYFCASSLGEATDTQYFGPGTRLTVL.

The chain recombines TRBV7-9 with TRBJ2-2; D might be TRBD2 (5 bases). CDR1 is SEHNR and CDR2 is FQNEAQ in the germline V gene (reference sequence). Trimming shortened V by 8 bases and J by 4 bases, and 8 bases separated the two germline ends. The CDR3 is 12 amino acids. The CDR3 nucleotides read TGTGCCAGCTCGCTAGCCACCGGGGAGCTGTTTTTT. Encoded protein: CASSLATGELFF.

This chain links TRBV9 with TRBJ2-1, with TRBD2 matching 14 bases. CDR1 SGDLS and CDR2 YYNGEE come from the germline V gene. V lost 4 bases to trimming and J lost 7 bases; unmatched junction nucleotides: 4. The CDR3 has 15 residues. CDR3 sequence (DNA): TGTGCCAGCAGCACCGGGACTAGCGGGAGAAATGAGCAGTTCTTC. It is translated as CASSTGTSGRNEQFF.

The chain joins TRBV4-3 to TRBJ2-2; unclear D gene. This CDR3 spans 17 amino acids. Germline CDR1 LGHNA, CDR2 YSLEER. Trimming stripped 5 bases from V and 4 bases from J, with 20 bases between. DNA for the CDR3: TGCGCCAGCAGCTCGTCTTTGTGGGCACGTATCACCGGGGAGCTGTTTTTT. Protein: CASSSSLWARITGELFF.

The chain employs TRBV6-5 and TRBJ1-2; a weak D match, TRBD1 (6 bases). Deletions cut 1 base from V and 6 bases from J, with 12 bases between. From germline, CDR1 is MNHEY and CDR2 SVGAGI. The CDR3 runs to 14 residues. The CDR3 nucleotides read TGTGCCAGCAGTTACTACGGACAGATGGATGGCTACACCTTC. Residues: CASSYYGQMDGYTF.

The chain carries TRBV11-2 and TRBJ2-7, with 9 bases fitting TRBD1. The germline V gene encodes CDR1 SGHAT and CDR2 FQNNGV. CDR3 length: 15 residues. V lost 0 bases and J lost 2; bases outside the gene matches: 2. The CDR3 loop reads CASSLEGQGAYEQYF. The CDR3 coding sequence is TGTGCCAGCAGCTTAGAGGGACAGGGTGCCTACGAGCAGTACTTC.

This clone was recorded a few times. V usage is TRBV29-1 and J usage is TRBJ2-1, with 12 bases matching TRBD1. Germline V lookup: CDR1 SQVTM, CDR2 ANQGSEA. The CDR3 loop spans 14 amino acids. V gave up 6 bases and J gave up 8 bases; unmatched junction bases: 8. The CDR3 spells CSVRGTGGADEQFF. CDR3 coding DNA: TGCAGCGTCAGGGGGACAGGGGGCGCAGATGAGCAGTTCTTC.

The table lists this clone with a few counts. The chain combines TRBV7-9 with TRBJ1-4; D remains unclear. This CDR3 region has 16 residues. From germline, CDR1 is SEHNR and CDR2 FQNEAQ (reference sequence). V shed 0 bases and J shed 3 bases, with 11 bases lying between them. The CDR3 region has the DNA TGTGCCAGCAGCTTAGCGTTCGGGTCTGCTAATGAAAAACTGTTTTTT. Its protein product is CASSLAFGSANEKLFF.

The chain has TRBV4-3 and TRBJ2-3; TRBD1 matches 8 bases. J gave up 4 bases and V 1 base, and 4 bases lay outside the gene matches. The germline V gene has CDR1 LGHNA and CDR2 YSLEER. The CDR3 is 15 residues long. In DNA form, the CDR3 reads TGCGCCAGCAGCCAAGGAGGGACAGGATCAGATACGCAGTATTTT. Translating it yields CASSQGGTGSDTQYF.

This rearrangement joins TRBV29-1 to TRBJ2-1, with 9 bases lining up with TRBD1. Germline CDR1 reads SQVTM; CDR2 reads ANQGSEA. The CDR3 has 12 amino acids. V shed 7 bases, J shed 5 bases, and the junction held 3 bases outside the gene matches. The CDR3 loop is CSGGQGDNEQFF. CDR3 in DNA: TGCAGCGGGGGACAGGGCGACAATGAGCAGTTCTTC.

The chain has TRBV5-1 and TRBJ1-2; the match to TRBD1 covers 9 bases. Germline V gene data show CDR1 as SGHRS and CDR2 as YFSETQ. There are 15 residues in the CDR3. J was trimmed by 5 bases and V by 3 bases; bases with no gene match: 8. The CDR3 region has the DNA TGCGCCAGCAGCTCTCCGGGACAGGGAGGTTATGGCTACACCTTC. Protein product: CASSSPGQGGYGYTF.

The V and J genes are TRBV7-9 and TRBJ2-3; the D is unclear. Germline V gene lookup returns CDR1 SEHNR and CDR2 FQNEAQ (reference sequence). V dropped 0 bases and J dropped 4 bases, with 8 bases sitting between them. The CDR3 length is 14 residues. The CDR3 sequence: CASSLAPGADTQYF. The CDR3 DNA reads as TGTGCCAGCAGCTTAGCGCCGGGCGCAGATACGCAGTATTTT. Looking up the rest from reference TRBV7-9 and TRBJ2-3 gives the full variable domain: DTGVSQNPRHKITKRGQNVTFRCDPISEHNRLYWYRQTLGQGPEFLTYFQNEAQLEKSRLLSDRFSAERPKGSFSTLEIQRTEQGDSAMYLCASSLAPGADTQYFGPGTRLTVL.